This TCR beta chain was observed in a study of shared clonotypes between healthy human individuals. On the study more broadly: Donors were a couple of women and a few men aged 18 to 49.

Unsorted PBMC DNA underwent sequencing on ten immunoSEQ deep assay plates. Only in-frame clones appear in the TCRdb table, and some are missing; sequencing was by immunoSEQ multiplex PCR. The data show 490,000 or so clones, over 65% seen once. This clone has a single count. Between the trimmed V and J ends, which lost 4 bases and 3 bases, there was a span of 9 bases. CDR1 is MNHEY and CDR2 is SVGAGI in the germline V gene. This CDR3 spans 13 amino acids. Samples left unsorted employed around 92 million PBMCs for genomic DNA. The chain has TRBV6-5 and TRBJ1-1; the D is unclear. Sequencing used PBMCs. The receptor was derived from a woman aged 40 to 49 in good health. Some clones in this sample may be carry-over from other donors' samples. CDR3 loop: CASSWSADTEAFF. The DNA of the CDR3 is TGTGCCAGCAGTTGGTCGGCGGACACTGAAGCTTTCTTT.